A selection of T cell receptor beta chains follows, all from one sample in a study of Ad26.COV2.S vaccination and SARS-CoV-2 variants. This table comes from immunoSEQ multiplex PCR, and its TCRdb copy is limited to in-frame clones, with some not included. Here the sample spans about 680,000 clones, around 89% being singletons. Sequenced material: peripheral blood, taken in a trial of Ad26.COV2.S vaccine versus placebo. The receptors shown here come from a person aged 18-60 years who received the Ad26.COV2.S COVID-19 vaccine or a placebo. Both conserved end residues are part of each CDR3. A D gene is named only where the DNA matches it firmly. Size values are once, few and many counts, or a class for expanded clones, and some rows have none.

J	length	size	V	D	CDR3	DNA
TRBJ2-1	14	-	TRBV29-1	TRBD1	CSVVGQGSGNEQFF	TGCAGCGTTGTGGGACAGGGTAGTGGGAATGAGCAGTTCTTC
TRBJ2-5	13	-	TRBV5-1	-	CASSYGLQETQYF	TGCGCCAGCAGCTATGGACTACAAGAGACCCAGTACTTC
TRBJ2-2	17	once	TRBV10-1	-	CASSEGGASRNTGELFF	TGCGCCAGCAGTGAGGGGGGGGCTAGCCGAAACACCGGGGAGCTGTTTTTT
TRBJ1-1	13	-	TRBV5-4	-	CASSLSGGTEAFF	TGTGCCAGCAGCTTGTCTGGCGGCACTGAAGCTTTCTTT
TRBJ2-7	15	few	TRBV5-6	-	CASSLVVTATYEQYF	TGTGCCAGCAGCTTGGTCGTGACGGCGACCTACGAGCAGTACTTC
TRBJ2-6	16	-	TRBV6-5	-	CASSSRSSSGANVLTF	TGTGCCAGCAGTTCACGGAGTAGCTCTGGGGCCAACGTCCTGACTTTC
TRBJ2-2	13	-	TRBV24-1	-	CATSDLLHGELFF	TGTGCCACCAGTGATTTGTTACACGGGGAGCTGTTTTTT
TRBJ2-3	16	-	TRBV6-5	-	CASSSRDPASTDTQYF	TGTGCCAGCAGTTCTAGGGACCCGGCTAGCACAGATACGCAGTATTTT
TRBJ2-3	15	-	TRBV29-1	TRBD2	CSVRGLAISTDTQYF	TGCAGCGTGAGGGGACTAGCGATCAGCACAGATACGCAGTATTTT
TRBJ2-2	12	-	TRBV5-4	-	CASSLDTGELFF	TGTGCCAGCAGCTTGGACACCGGGGAGCTGTTTTTT
TRBJ1-4	16	-	TRBV27	-	CASSLSPTAMNEKLFF	TGTGCCAGCAGTTTATCGCCCACAGCTATGAATGAAAAACTGTTTTTT
TRBJ2-4	15	-	TRBV4-1	-	CASSQGSGAGPIQYF	TGCGCCAGCAGCCAAGGTTCAGGGGCCGGGCCCATTCAGTACTTC
TRBJ2-5	13	-	TRBV6-5	-	CASRSGRQETQYF	TGTGCCAGCAGATCGGGACGGCAAGAGACCCAGTACTTC
TRBJ2-1	14	-	TRBV7-8	-	CASSLWESHNEQFF	TGTGCCAGCAGCTTATGGGAAAGCCACAATGAGCAGTTCTTC
TRBJ1-2	15	-	TRBV25-1	TRBD1	CASSLSATGETGYTF	TGTGCCAGCAGTTTAAGCGCGACAGGGGAGACTGGCTACACCTTC
TRBJ2-1	15	-	TRBV10-3	TRBD2	CAAYGTSGPYNEQFF	TGTGCCGCCTATGGGACTAGCGGACCCTACAATGAGCAGTTCTTC
TRBJ1-3	12	once	TRBV29-1	-	CSVQKSGNTIYF	TGCAGCGTCCAGAAGTCCGGAAACACCATATATTTT
TRBJ2-5	17	once	TRBV5-4	TRBD1	CASSSAKDRGLSETQYF	TGTGCCAGCAGCTCGGCAAAGGACAGGGGGCTTTCAGAGACCCAGTACTTC
TRBJ2-7	19	-	TRBV7-2	TRBD2	CASSLENFRPSGPSYEQYF	TGTGCCAGCAGCTTAGAGAATTTCCGGCCTAGCGGGCCCTCCTACGAGCAGTACTTC
TRBJ2-3	13	-	TRBV2	-	CASPIRATDTQYF	TGTGCCAGCCCCATCAGGGCGACAGATACGCAGTATTTT
TRBJ2-7	13	-	TRBV30	-	CAWSEGLSGEQYF	TGTGCCTGGAGTGAGGGTCTATCGGGTGAGCAGTACTTC
TRBJ1-2	15	-	TRBV24-1	-	CATSATYADSYGYTF	TGTGCCACCAGTGCCACTTACGCGGACAGCTATGGCTACACCTTC
TRBJ1-1	18	-	TRBV18	TRBD1	CASSLQDRGQTMNTEAFF	TGTGCCAGCTCACTTCAAGACAGGGGCCAAACCATGAACACTGAAGCTTTCTTT
TRBJ2-5	16	-	TRBV18	-	CASSPRDGAGQETQYF	TGTGCCAGCTCACCACGGGACGGTGCTGGACAAGAGACCCAGTACTTC
TRBJ1-5	14	-	TRBV6-5	-	CASSYSLGNQPQHF	TGTGCCAGCAGTTACTCGCTCGGCAATCAGCCCCAGCATTTT
TRBJ2-3	14	-	TRBV7-3	TRBD1	CASSSGQGVDTQYF	TGTGCCAGCAGCTCCGGACAGGGGGTTGATACGCAGTATTTT
TRBJ2-7	13	-	TRBV6-5	TRBD1	CATRTGSSYEQYF	TGTGCCACCAGGACAGGGAGCTCCTACGAGCAGTACTTC
TRBJ2-3	14	-	TRBV6-5	-	CASSRDWSTDTQYF	TGTGCCAGCAGCCGGGACTGGAGCACAGATACGCAGTATTTT
TRBJ2-6	17	once	TRBV3-1/TRBV3-2	-	CASSHRQAFSGANVLTF	TGTGCCAGCAGCCATCGACAGGCTTTCTCTGGGGCCAACGTCCTGACTTTC
TRBJ2-7	13	-	TRBV3-1/TRBV3-2	TRBD1	CASSGQGGYEQYF	TGTGCCAGCAGCGGACAGGGAGGTTACGAGCAGTACTTC
TRBJ2-5	13	-	TRBV5-6	-	CASSGGWGETQYF	TGTGCCAGCAGCGGAGGTTGGGGAGAGACCCAGTACTTC
TRBJ2-6	18	-	TRBV7-9	-	CASRSGYSGHSGANVLTF	TGTGCCAGCAGGTCCGGGTACAGTGGGCACTCTGGGGCCAACGTCCTGACTTTC
TRBJ2-5	14	-	TRBV18	-	CASSNNGLGETQYF	TGTGCCAGCTCAAATAACGGACTGGGAGAGACCCAGTACTTC
TRBJ1-5	12	few	TRBV6-2/TRBV6-3	-	CASSLLSGPQHF	TGTGCCAGCAGTTTGTTAAGTGGGCCCCAGCATTTT
TRBJ2-7	18	-	TRBV7-2	-	CASSPQAPRRVSSYEQYF	TGTGCCAGCAGCCCCCAGGCCCCCCGGAGGGTAAGCTCCTACGAGCAGTACTTC
TRBJ1-5	14	-	TRBV5-1	TRBD1	CASSPQGSNQPQHF	TGCGCCAGCAGCCCACAGGGGAGCAATCAGCCCCAGCATTTT
TRBJ2-1	14	-	TRBV4-2	-	CASSQDLGSNEQFF	TGTGCCAGCAGCCAAGATCTGGGGTCCAATGAGCAGTTCTTC
TRBJ1-1	13	-	TRBV12-3/TRBV12-4	-	CASSLGGLTEAFF	TGTGCCAGCAGTTTGGGGGGGCTAACTGAAGCTTTCTTT
TRBJ1-1	13	-	TRBV19	TRBD1	CASSLGTGLLAFF	TGTGCCAGTAGTCTCGGGACAGGGCTCCTGGCTTTCTTT
TRBJ2-7	18	-	TRBV11-3	TRBD1	CASSLEMPGQVFFTEQYF	TGTGCCAGCAGCTTAGAAATGCCGGGACAGGTATTCTTCACCGAGCAGTACTTC
TRBJ2-3	19	-	TRBV27	TRBD2	CASSSSPHSGRAPTDTQYF	TGTGCCAGCAGTTCCTCCCCCCATAGCGGGAGGGCCCCCACAGATACGCAGTATTTT
TRBJ2-7	16	-	TRBV15	TRBD1	CATSRDRGQASYEQYF	TGTGCCACCAGCAGAGATCGGGGACAGGCGTCCTACGAGCAGTACTTC
TRBJ2-6	12	-	TRBV2	-	CAGDTGANVLTF	TGTGCCGGGGACACTGGGGCCAACGTCCTGACTTTC
TRBJ2-7	17	once	TRBV6-1	-	CASSEDPNRAHLYEQYF	TGTGCCAGCAGTGAAGACCCGAACAGGGCTCACCTCTACGAGCAGTACTTC
TRBJ1-4	18	once	TRBV25-1	-	CASGRDEGFFATNEKLFF	TGTGCCAGCGGCCGGGATGAGGGATTCTTTGCAACTAATGAAAAACTGTTTTTT
TRBJ2-7	16	-	TRBV27	TRBD2	CASSLDGAGWMYEQYF	TGTGCCAGCAGTTTGGACGGAGCGGGATGGATGTACGAGCAGTACTTC
TRBJ2-2	17	-	TRBV6-2/TRBV6-3	-	CASSYGRRQLITGELFF	TGTGCCAGCAGTTACGGCCGGCGTCAGCTCATCACCGGGGAGCTGTTTTTT
TRBJ2-3	13	-	TRBV10-3	-	CATEGGGTDTQYF	TGTGCCACGGAGGGCGGGGGCACAGATACGCAGTATTTT
TRBJ1-2	13	once	TRBV28	-	CASSTGPNYGYTF	TGTGCCAGCAGTACAGGGCCTAACTATGGCTACACCTTC
TRBJ2-7	15	-	TRBV19	-	CASSILGGTGHEQYF	TGTGCCAGTAGTATTCTGGGGGGAACCGGCCACGAGCAGTACTTC